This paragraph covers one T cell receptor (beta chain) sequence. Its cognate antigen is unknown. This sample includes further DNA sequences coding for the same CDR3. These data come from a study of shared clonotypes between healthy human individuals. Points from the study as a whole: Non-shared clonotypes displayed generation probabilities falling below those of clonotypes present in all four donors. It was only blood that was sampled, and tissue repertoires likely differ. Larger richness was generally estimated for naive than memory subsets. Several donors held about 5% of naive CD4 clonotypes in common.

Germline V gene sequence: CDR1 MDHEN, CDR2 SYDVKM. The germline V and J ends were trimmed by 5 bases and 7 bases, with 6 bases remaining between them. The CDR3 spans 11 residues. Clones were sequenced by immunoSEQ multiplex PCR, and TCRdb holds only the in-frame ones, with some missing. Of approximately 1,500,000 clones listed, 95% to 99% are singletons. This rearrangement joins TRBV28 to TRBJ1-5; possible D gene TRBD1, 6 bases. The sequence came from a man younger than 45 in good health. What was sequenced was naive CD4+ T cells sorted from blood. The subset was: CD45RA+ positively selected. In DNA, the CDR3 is TGTGCCAGCAGTAGGGGGCAGCCCCAGCATTTT. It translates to CASSRGQPQHF.